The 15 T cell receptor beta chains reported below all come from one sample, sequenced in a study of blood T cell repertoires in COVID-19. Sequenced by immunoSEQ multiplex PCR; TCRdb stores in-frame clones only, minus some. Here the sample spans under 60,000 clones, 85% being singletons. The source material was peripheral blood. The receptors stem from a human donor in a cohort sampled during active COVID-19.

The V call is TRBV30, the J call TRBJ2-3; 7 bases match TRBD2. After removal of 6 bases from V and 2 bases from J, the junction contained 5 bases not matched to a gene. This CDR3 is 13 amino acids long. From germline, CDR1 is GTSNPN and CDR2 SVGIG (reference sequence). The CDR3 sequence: CACRAGPTDTQYF. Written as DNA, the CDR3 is TGTGCCTGCCGAGCGGGGCCCACAGATACGCAGTATTTT.

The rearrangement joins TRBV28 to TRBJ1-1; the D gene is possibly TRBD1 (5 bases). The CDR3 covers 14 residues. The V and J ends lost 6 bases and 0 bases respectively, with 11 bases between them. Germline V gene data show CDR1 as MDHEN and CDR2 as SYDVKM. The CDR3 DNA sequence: TGTGCCAGCAGCCCCCCAGGGTTGAACACTGAAGCTTTCTTT. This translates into CASSPPGLNTEAFF.

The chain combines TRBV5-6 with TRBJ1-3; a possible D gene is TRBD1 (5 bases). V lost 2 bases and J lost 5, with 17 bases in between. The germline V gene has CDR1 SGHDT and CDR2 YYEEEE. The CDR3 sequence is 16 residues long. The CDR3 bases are TGTGCCAGCAGCTTTAGGGGCATTTTTATACGAAACACCATATATTTT. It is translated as CASSFRGIFIRNTIYF. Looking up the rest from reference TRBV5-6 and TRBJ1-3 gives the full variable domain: DAGVTQSPTHLIKTRGQQVTLRCSPKSGHDTVSWYQQALGQGPQFIFQYYEEEERQRGNFPDRFSGHQFPNYSSELNVNALLLGDSALYLCASSFRGIFIRNTIYFGEGSWLTVV.

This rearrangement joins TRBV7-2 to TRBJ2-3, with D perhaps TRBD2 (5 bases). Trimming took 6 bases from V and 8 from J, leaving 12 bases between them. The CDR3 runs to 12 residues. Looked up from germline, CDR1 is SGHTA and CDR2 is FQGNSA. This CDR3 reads CASSRGVSTQYF. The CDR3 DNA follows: TGTGCCAGCAGTCGGGGAGTCTCTACGCAGTATTTT. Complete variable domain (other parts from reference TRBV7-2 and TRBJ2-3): GAGVSQSPSNKVTEKGKDVELRCDPISGHTALYWYRQSLGQGLEFLIYFQGNSAPDKSGLPSDRFSAERTGGSVSTLTIQRTQQEDSAVYLCASSRGVSTQYFGPGTRLTVL.

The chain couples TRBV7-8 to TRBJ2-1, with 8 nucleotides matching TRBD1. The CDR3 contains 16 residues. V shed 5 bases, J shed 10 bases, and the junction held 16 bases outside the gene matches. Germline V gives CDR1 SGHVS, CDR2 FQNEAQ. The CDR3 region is CASSPQGALSLAEQFF. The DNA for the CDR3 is TGTGCCAGCAGCCCCCAGGGGGCCCTCTCCCTAGCGGAGCAGTTCTTC. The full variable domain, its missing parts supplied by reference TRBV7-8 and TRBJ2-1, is GAGVSQSPRYKVAKRGQDVALRCDPISGHVSLFWYQQALGQGPEFLTYFQNEAQLDKSGLPSDRFFAERPEGSVSTLKIQRTQQEDSAVYLCASSPQGALSLAEQFFGPGTRLTVL.

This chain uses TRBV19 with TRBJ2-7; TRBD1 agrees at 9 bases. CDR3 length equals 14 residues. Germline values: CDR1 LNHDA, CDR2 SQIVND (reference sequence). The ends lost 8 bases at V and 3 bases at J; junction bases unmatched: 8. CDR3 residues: CASQDRGKSYEQYF. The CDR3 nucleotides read TGTGCCAGTCAAGACAGGGGGAAGAGCTACGAGCAGTACTTC.

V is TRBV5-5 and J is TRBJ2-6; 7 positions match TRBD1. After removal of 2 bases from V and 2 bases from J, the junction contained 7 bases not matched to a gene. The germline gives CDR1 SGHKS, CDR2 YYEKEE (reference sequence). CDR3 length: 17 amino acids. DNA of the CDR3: TGTGCCAGCAGCTTTGACAGGGCTTTAACTGGGGCCAACGTCCTGACTTTC. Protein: CASSFDRALTGANVLTF.

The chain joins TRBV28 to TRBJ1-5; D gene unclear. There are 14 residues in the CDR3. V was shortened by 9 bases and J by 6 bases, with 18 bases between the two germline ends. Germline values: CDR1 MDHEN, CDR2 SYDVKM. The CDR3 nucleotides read TGTGCCAGTAGGTCAGGTACGGGAGCTCAGCCCCAGCATTTT. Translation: CASRSGTGAQPQHF. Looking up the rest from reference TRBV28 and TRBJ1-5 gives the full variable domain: DVKVTQSSRYLVKRTGEKVFLECVQDMDHENMFWYRQDPGLGLRLIYFSYDVKMKEKGDIPEGYSVSREKKERFSLILESASTNQTSMYLCASRSGTGAQPQHFGDGTRLSIL.

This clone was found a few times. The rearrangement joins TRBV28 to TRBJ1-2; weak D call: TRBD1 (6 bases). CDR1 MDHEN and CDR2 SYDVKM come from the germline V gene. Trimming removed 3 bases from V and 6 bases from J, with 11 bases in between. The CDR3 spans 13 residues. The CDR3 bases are TGTGCCAGCAGTTTGGGGGGGCGAGATGGCTACACCTTC. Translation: CASSLGGRDGYTF.

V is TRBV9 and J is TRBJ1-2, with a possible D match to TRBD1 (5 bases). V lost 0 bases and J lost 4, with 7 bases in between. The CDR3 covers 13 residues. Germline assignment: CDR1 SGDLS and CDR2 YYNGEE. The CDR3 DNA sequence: TGTGCCAGCAGCGTAGGGGGCGTCTATGGCTACACCTTC. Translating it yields CASSVGGVYGYTF.

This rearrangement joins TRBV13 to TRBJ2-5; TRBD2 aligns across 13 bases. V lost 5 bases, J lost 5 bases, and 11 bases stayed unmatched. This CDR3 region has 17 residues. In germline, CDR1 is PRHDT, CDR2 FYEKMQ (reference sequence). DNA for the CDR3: TGTGCCAGCAGCCACGTTGGACTAGCGGGAGCGGGTGAGACCCAGTACTTC. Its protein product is CASSHVGLAGAGETQYF.

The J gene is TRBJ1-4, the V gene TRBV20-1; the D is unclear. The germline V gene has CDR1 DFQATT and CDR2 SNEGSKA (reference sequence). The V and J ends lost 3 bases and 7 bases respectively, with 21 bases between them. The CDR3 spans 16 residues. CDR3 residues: CSASGGGSKPGEKLFF. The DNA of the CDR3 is TGCAGTGCTAGTGGTGGCGGTTCTAAGCCGGGTGAAAAACTGTTTTTT.

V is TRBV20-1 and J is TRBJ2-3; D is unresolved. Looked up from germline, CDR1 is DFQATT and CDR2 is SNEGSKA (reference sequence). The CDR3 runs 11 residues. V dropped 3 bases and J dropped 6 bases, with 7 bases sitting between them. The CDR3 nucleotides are TGCAGTGCTAGTCAGTCGGATACGCAGTATTTT. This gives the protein CSASQSDTQYF.

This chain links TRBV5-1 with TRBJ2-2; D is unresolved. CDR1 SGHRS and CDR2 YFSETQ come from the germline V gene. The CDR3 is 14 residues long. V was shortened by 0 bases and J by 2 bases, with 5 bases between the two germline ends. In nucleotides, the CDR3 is TGCGCCAGCAGCTTGGGTAGCAACACCGGGGAGCTGTTTTTT. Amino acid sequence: CASSLGSNTGELFF. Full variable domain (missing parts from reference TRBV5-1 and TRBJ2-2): KAGVTQTPRYLIKTRGQQVTLSCSPISGHRSVSWYQQTPGQGLQFLFEYFSETQRNKGNFPGRFSGRQFSNSRSEMNVSTLELGDSALYLCASSLGSNTGELFFGEGSRLTVL.

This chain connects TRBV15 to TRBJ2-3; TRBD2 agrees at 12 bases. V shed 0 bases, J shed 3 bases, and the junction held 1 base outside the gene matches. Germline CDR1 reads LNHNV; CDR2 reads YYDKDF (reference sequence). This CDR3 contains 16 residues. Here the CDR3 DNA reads TGTGCCACCAGCAGAGATGGGACTAGCGGGACAGATACGCAGTATTTT. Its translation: CATSRDGTSGTDTQYF.